The 31 T cell receptor beta chains below all came from one sample that was sequenced in a study of regulatory T cells in long-lasting Graves disease. CDR3-region Arm-PCR and iRepertoire HTBI primers produced the TCR beta libraries. TCRdb recomputed calls from the multiplex PCR reads with MiXCR, one row per CDR3 protein. There are some 340,000 distinct CDR3 sequences in the sample; roughly 25% occur only once, and roughly a quarter lies in the top ten. Specified time point: persistent/refractory GD, antithyroid drugs over 5 years with positive TRAb. From RNA extracted from PBMCs, the TCR library was made. Sequenced here: peripheral blood mononuclear cells (PBMCs), sampled when the disease was refractory, from a patient treated with antithyroid drugs. Source of these receptors: a woman aged 40 to 50 with Graves disease.

This clonotype turned up a few times. The J gene is TRBJ2-5, the V gene TRBV4-1; D gene ambiguous. The CDR3 loop spans 14 amino acids. CDR1 and CDR2 (germline): MGHRA, YSYEKL. Trimming took off 4 bases at V and 5 bases at J, with 14 bases between the two ends. The CDR3 sequence is CASSLVVGLETQYF. Written as DNA, the CDR3 is TGCGCCAGCAGCCTGGTGGTGGGGTTGGAGACCCAGTACTTC.

The chain joins TRBV7-9 to TRBJ2-5; TRBD2 aligns across 15 bases. The ends lost 4 bases at V and 4 bases at J; junction bases unmatched: 22. Germline values: CDR1 SEHNR, CDR2 FQNEAQ (reference sequence). The CDR3 runs 22 residues. The CDR3 here is CASSSLPPRTSGRAGFGETQYF. The CDR3 DNA sequence: TGTGCCAGCAGCTCCCTCCCACCCCGGACTAGCGGGAGGGCCGGGTTCGGAGAGACCCAGTACTTC.

This clonotype was detected ten times or more. The chain employs TRBV28 and TRBJ2-7; D call uncertain. V lost 2 bases and J lost 4, with 12 bases in between. The CDR3 runs to 14 residues. CDR1 and CDR2 (germline): MDHEN, SYDVKM. For the CDR3, the DNA is TGTGCCAGCAGTTTAAGGCGGAAACGGTACGAGCAGTACTTC. It codes for CASSLRRKRYEQYF.

The V and J genes are TRBV6-5 and TRBJ2-7, with D unresolved. V was clipped by 4 bases and J by 3 bases, with 19 bases between them. Germline CDR1 and CDR2: MNHEY and SVGAGI. CDR3 length: 16 amino acids. This chain's CDR3 is CASSSSLGLNNYEQYF. The CDR3 DNA sequence: TGTGCCAGCAGTTCATCATTGGGTCTTAACAACTACGAGCAGTACTTC.

This rearrangement joins TRBV20-1 to TRBJ2-3; TRBD2 matches at 10 bases. Trimming cost V 1 base and J 4 bases; bases outside gene matches: 5. This CDR3 is 15 amino acids long. Germline-derived CDR1 and CDR2 are DFQATT and SNEGSKA (reference sequence). CDR3 in amino acids: CSARASGSYADTQYF. The CDR3 DNA sequence: TGCAGTGCTAGAGCTAGCGGGAGTTATGCAGATACGCAGTATTTT.

This clonotype occurred a few times. This rearrangement joins TRBV4-1 to TRBJ1-4, with D perhaps TRBD1 (5 bases). The CDR3 contains 17 residues. Germline assignment: CDR1 MGHRA and CDR2 YSYEKL. V shed 4 bases and J shed 5 bases, with 20 bases lying between them. For the CDR3, the DNA is TGCGCCAGCAGCCGAGAGCGTCGGGGACGGCGGAATGAAAAACTGTTTTTT. It specifies CASSRERRGRRNEKLFF.

The CDR3 is CAIARTGGYSGANVLTF. DNA for the CDR3: TGTGCCATCGCTCGGACAGGGGGCTACTCTGGGGCCAACGTCCTGACTTTC. This chain joins TRBV10-3 and TRBJ2-6; 11 positions match TRBD1. Trimming removed 8 bases from V and 0 bases from J; junction bases left unmatched: 6. There are 17 residues in the CDR3. Germline loops: CDR1 ENHRY, CDR2 SYGVKD.

The rearrangement links TRBV7-3 to TRBJ2-7; D unresolved. The V gene's germline CDR1 is SGHTA and CDR2 FQGTGA. This CDR3 has 13 amino acids. V was pared by 2 bases and J by 2 bases, with 7 bases between. CDR3: CASSLLGTYEQYF. The DNA of the CDR3 is TGTGCCAGCAGCTTACTTGGAACCTACGAGCAGTACTTC.

The V call is TRBV4-2, the J call TRBJ2-6; D possibly corresponds to TRBD2 (6 bases). Trimming cost V 4 bases and J 0 bases, with 13 bases left between them. Germline V CDR1 and CDR2: LGHNA, YNFKEQ. This CDR3 region has 17 residues. The CDR3 loop is CASSPKAGSSGANVLTF. Here the CDR3 DNA reads TGTGCCAGCAGCCCTAAAGCGGGCAGCTCTGGGGCCAACGTCCTGACTTTC.

This clonotype has a count of ten or more. The chain links TRBV28 to TRBJ2-5; 9 bases fit TRBD2. Germline lookup yields CDR1 MDHEN and CDR2 SYDVKM. V shed 0 bases and J 5 bases; nucleotides not matched to a gene: 1. This CDR3 region has 14 residues. CDR3 DNA: TGTGCCAGCAGTTTATGGCGGGAGGGGGAGACCCAGTACTTC. It translates to CASSLWREGETQYF.

This clonotype was observed a few times. The CDR3 protein is CASSQLKWSQTGNIQYF. In nucleotides, the CDR3 is TGTGCCAGCAGCCAACTGAAGTGGTCACAGACAGGGAACATTCAGTACTTC. The V call is TRBV3-1, the J call TRBJ2-4; 7 positions agree with TRBD1. Trimming at V came to 2 bases and at J to 7 bases, leaving 14 bases not matched to a gene. Per germline, CDR1 LGHDT and CDR2 YNNKEL (reference sequence). The CDR3 is 17 amino acids.

This clonotype was observed a few times. The CDR3 DNA reads as TGCAGTGCTGTACAGGGGTCATATCAGCCCCAGCATTTT. Its translation: CSAVQGSYQPQHF. The chain recombines TRBV20-1 with TRBJ1-5, with 7 positions matching TRBD1. After removal of 5 bases from V and 5 bases from J, the junction contained 6 bases not matched to a gene. The CDR3 is 13 residues long. Germline-derived CDR1 and CDR2 are DFQATT and SNEGSKA (reference sequence).

This clonotype was detected a few times. The chain employs TRBV20-1 and TRBJ2-7, with a possible D match to TRBD2 (6 bases). This CDR3 has 15 amino acids. Germline loops: CDR1 DFQATT, CDR2 SNEGSKA (reference sequence). V lost 6 bases and J 2 bases, leaving 20 bases between the germline ends. This chain's CDR3 is CSANPLATTAYEQYF. CDR3 nucleotide sequence: TGCAGTGCAAACCCTCTAGCGACGACCGCCTACGAGCAGTACTTC.

This chain uses TRBV10-3 with TRBJ2-2; TRBD2 matches at 7 bases. The CDR3 has 14 amino acids. Trimming cost V 8 bases and J 1 base; bases outside gene matches: 4. Germline-derived CDR1 and CDR2 are ENHRY and SYGVKD. Written as DNA, the CDR3 is TGTGCCATCCTGTCTAGCGGGAACACCGGGGAGCTGTTTTTT. It translates to CAILSSGNTGELFF.

This clonotype was recorded a few times. CDR3 DNA: TGCGCCAGCAGCCCGGGAGGGTTACTCTCCTACGAGCAGTACTTC. Protein product: CASSPGGLLSYEQYF. The chain links TRBV5-1 to TRBJ2-7, with 8 nucleotides matching TRBD2. Germline V gene lookup returns CDR1 SGHRS and CDR2 YFSETQ. V shed 4 bases and J 0 bases; nucleotides not matched to a gene: 6. The CDR3 length is 15 residues.

Many counts were recorded for this clonotype. The CDR3 region is CASSPLQGYEQYF. CDR3 nucleotides: TGTGCCAGCAGCCCTCTCCAGGGTTACGAGCAGTACTTC. The gene calls are TRBV27 and TRBJ2-7, with a tentative D call TRBD1 (5 bases). Trimming took off 6 bases at V and 4 bases at J, with 13 bases between the two ends. Per germline, CDR1 MNHEY and CDR2 SMNVEV (reference sequence). This CDR3 comprises 13 residues.

This clonotype has at least ten counts. This chain's CDR3 is CASSKTSGIPETQYF. DNA of the CDR3: TGTGCCAGCAGTAAAACTAGCGGGATCCCAGAGACCCAGTACTTC. The chain carries TRBV2 and TRBJ2-5, with TRBD2 matching over 10 bases. The CDR3 has 15 residues. V shed 5 bases and J 4 bases; nucleotides not matched to a gene: 7. Per the germline V gene, CDR1 is SNHLY and CDR2 is FYNNEI.

The chain employs TRBV27 and TRBJ1-2; the match to TRBD1 covers 7 bases. This CDR3 spans 15 amino acids. CDR1 and CDR2 from the germline V gene are MNHEY and SMNVEV (reference sequence). The ends lost 4 bases at V and 0 bases at J; junction bases unmatched: 5. The DNA for the CDR3 is TGTGCCAGCAGTTCCCCGGGACAGACTAACTATGGCTACACCTTC. Translated: CASSSPGQTNYGYTF.

This clonotype showed up many times. The chain links TRBV12-3 or TRBV12-4 to TRBJ1-1, with D possibly TRBD1 on 6 matching bases. V was clipped by 4 bases and J by 3 bases, with 9 bases between them. The CDR3 has 13 residues. CDR3 amino acids: CASSSYRDTEAFF. CDR3 nucleotides: TGTGCCAGCAGTTCCTACAGGGACACTGAAGCTTTCTTT.

The V call is TRBV6-1, the J call TRBJ1-5; 8 bases agree with TRBD1. CDR1 MNHNS and CDR2 SASEGT come from the germline V gene. With V trimmed by 6 bases and J by 6 bases, 10 bases remained unmatched. The CDR3 has 15 amino acids. CDR3 region: CASRRQGLGFQPQHF. The DNA for the CDR3 is TGTGCCAGCAGACGACAGGGGTTGGGATTTCAGCCCCAGCATTTT.

This clonotype was seen more than once but under ten times. The chain has TRBV19 and TRBJ2-2, with 12 nucleotides matching TRBD2. The CDR3 sequence is 17 residues long. Trimming removed 7 bases from V and 3 bases from J; junction bases left unmatched: 9. Per germline, CDR1 LNHDA and CDR2 SQIVND (reference sequence). CDR3 sequence reads: CASTPSGRARYTGELFF. For the CDR3, the DNA is TGTGCCAGTACACCTAGCGGGAGGGCCAGGTACACCGGGGAGCTGTTTTTT.

This clonotype was recorded many times. The CDR3 reads CAWSVEQGEAFF. CDR3 bases: TGTGCCTGGAGTGTAGAACAGGGAGAAGCTTTCTTT. V usage is TRBV30 and J usage is TRBJ1-1; D is perhaps TRBD1 (6 bases). Germline V gene data show CDR1 as GTSNPN and CDR2 as SVGIG (reference sequence). The CDR3 spans 12 residues. Trimming cost V 0 bases and J 8 bases, with 10 bases left between them.

In nucleotides, the CDR3 is TGTGCCAGCAGCTTAAGGGACTTCTACGAGCAGTACTTC. It codes for CASSLRDFYEQYF. The gene calls are TRBV7-9 and TRBJ2-7; D is perhaps TRBD2 (6 bases). Germline CDR1 and CDR2: SEHNR and FQNEAQ (reference sequence). The CDR3 covers 13 residues. Trimming took 2 bases from V and 3 from J, leaving 8 bases between them.

V usage is TRBV7-9 and J usage is TRBJ2-2; the match to TRBD2 covers 7 bases. V dropped 4 bases and J dropped 0; count of bases not matched to a gene: 8. The germline V gene has CDR1 SEHNR and CDR2 FQNEAQ (reference sequence). The length of the CDR3 is 17 residues. This chain's CDR3 is CASSSKTGLANTGELFF. The DNA for the CDR3 is TGTGCCAGCAGCTCAAAGACCGGACTAGCGAACACCGGGGAGCTGTTTTTT.

This clonotype was seen only a few times. The chain carries TRBV6-1 and TRBJ2-2; 9 nucleotides match TRBD1. The V gene end was trimmed by 8 bases and the J gene end by 4 bases; junction bases not matched to a gene: 5. Looked up from germline, CDR1 is MNHNS and CDR2 is SASEGT. The CDR3 length is 14 residues. DNA for the CDR3: TGTGCCAGCCCGGACAGGGGTGGCACCGGGGAGCTGTTTTTT. Its translation: CASPDRGGTGELFF.

This chain links TRBV28 with TRBJ1-1; D is perhaps TRBD1 (5 bases). The CDR3 totals 17 residues. Germline loops: CDR1 MDHEN, CDR2 SYDVKM. V lost 4 bases to trimming and J lost 0 bases, with 18 bases between them. The CDR3 region is CASSSPRGRIMNTEAFF. Here the CDR3 DNA reads TGTGCCAGCAGTTCGCCGAGGGGCCGAATCATGAACACTGAAGCTTTCTTT.

This clonotype has ten or more counts. This chain joins TRBV28 and TRBJ1-5; D perhaps matches TRBD1 (5 bases). This CDR3 spans 15 amino acids. CDR1 MDHEN and CDR2 SYDVKM come from the germline V gene. The V end lost 5 bases, the J end lost 5 bases, and 16 bases lay between the germline ends. CDR3 sequence (DNA): TGTGCCAGCAGTGGTGGGGCAGTCTCGCATCAGCCCCAGCATTTT. As protein: CASSGGAVSHQPQHF. The full variable domain, rest sourced from reference TRBV28 and TRBJ1-5, is DVKVTQSSRYLVKRTGEKVFLECVQDMDHENMFWYRQDPGLGLRLIYFSYDVKMKEKGDIPEGYSVSREKKERFSLILESASTNQTSMYLCASSGGAVSHQPQHFGDGTRLSIL.

This clonotype was seen repeatedly, ten times or more. CDR3 DNA sequence: TGTGCCAGCATCACTGGGGTCCGGGACAGGGGATTTCGGGGCAACGTCCTGACTTTC. Protein sequence: CASITGVRDRGFRGNVLTF. This chain links TRBV27 with TRBJ2-6; TRBD1 agrees at 10 bases. This CDR3 region has 19 residues. With 7 bases clipped from V and 9 bases from J, the junction kept 21 bases outside the gene matches. Germline V gene data show CDR1 as MNHEY and CDR2 as SMNVEV (reference sequence).

The V and J genes are TRBV5-1 and TRBJ1-1, with TRBD1 identical over 8 bases. This CDR3 spans 17 amino acids. V lost 2 bases to trimming and J lost 1 base; unmatched junction nucleotides: 10. CDR1 is SGHRS, CDR2 YFSETQ, per germline. Here the CDR3 DNA reads TGCGCCAGCAGCTTTGCTCAGGGGGCGAACCGGAACACTGAAGCTTTCTTT. Translation: CASSFAQGANRNTEAFF.

This clonotype came up a few times. This rearrangement joins TRBV28 to TRBJ2-1; 10 nucleotides align to TRBD1. Germline CDR1 reads MDHEN; CDR2 reads SYDVKM. V lost 4 bases and J lost 15; bases outside the gene matches: 12. The length of the CDR3 is 14 residues. The CDR3 spells CASSYPFGDRGPFF. In DNA form, the CDR3 reads TGTGCCAGCAGTTACCCCTTCGGGGACAGGGGACCGTTCTTC.

This chain connects TRBV5-8 to TRBJ2-5, with 7 bases that match TRBD1. Germline values: CDR1 SGHTS, CDR2 YDEGEE. The CDR3 covers 15 residues. The junction had 6 bases not matched to a gene; V was cut back by 0 bases and J by 4 bases. CDR3 nucleotides: TGTGCCAGCAGCTTGGGACAGGGAGTACTAGAGACCCAGTACTTC. Protein: CASSLGQGVLETQYF. Full variable domain (remainder filled in from reference TRBV5-8 and TRBJ2-5): EAGVTQSPTHLIKTRGQQATLRCSPISGHTSVYWYQQALGLGLQFLLWYDEGEERNRGNFPPRFSGRQFPNYSSELNVNALELEDSALYLCASSLGQGVLETQYFGPGTRLLVL.